Below, one T cell receptor beta chain is given with its context. Its antigen is unknown. It has no much larger one-base neighbor in the sample; base qualities were not kept. This specimen comes from a study of blood T cell repertoires in COVID-19 (TCRdb year 2020). With regard to the full study: The collaborator samples originated in the United States, Italy and Spain and spanned the acute and convalescent phases of COVID-19. The material from the prospective study consisted of cDNA or gDNA derived from T cells, B-cell-depleted T cells, or PBMCs. Deeply sampled blood TCRbeta repertoires from subjects exposed to, actively infected with, or recovered from COVID-19 were included in the dataset. The repertoires were released in a freely available public database meant as a resource for research on the immune response to SARS-CoV-2. Samples came from the ongoing ImmuneRACE study (first 160 participants) plus 1,254 subjects from 6 global collaborators. Nearly every sample came with metadata listing a de-identified subject ID, COVID-19 status, age in years and sex. Where available, HLA class I and class II types were obtained from metadata supplied by the sample provider rather than from assay-based typing. Broad study findings and their caveats: The amount of clinical and demographic metadata varied by source and participant and was provided uncurated.

TCRbeta CDR3 regions were amplified from genomic DNA by means of the immunoSEQ Assay, a bias-controlled multiplex PCR. For the original study's pipeline: Within the assay, amplification of reference gene primers was used to estimate how many nucleated cells each sample contained. Sequence reads were collapsed and filtered to measure the absolute abundance of every unique TCRbeta CDR3 rearrangement. Productive Simpson clonality was computed per sample as the square root of Simpson's diversity index over productive rearrangements. TCRdb carries this immuneACCESS record with in-frame sequences only. Its versions omit some clonotypes, under half of them owing to an unresolved V gene in the studies checked, with the rest unexplained. V, J and clone size are those of that table, while D and trimming were read from the DNA. The sample yields fewer than 300,000 clones; around 88% were counted once. The ten largest account for about 9.3% of the sample.

In the prospective study, participants were 18 to 89 years old, resided in approximately 25 geographic areas of the United States, and were enrolled through a virtual design. To assign participants to cohorts, the prospective study relied on clinical history that participants themselves reported in a screening survey and a study questionnaire. Recovered participants in ImmuneRACE Cohort 3 were defined as having two consecutive negative NP/OP PCR tests, clearance from a healthcare professional, or resolution of symptoms. In the prospective study, mobile phlebotomists collected whole blood, serum and a nasopharyngeal or oropharyngeal swab from each participant. Over a 2-month period, participants in the prospective study had the option of providing additional blood draws and questionnaires. Before DNA extraction, blood samples from the prospective study were shipped at room temperature or frozen.

V loses 0 bases, J loses 5 bases, and the germline ends lie 8 bases apart. The germline V gene supplies CDR1 LGHNT and CDR2 FRNRAP. The CDR3 holds 14 amino acids from the cysteine to the phenylalanine. Just the 42-base CDR3 DNA is kept, in frame starting at base 1. The material sequenced was PBMCs or T cells enriched from blood (not recorded which). Recombination linked TRBV12-5 to TRBJ1-5; perhaps TRBD1 is the D gene, with 5 bases matching. The receptor was isolated from a man aged 40-55 years who had recovered from COVID-19. The DNA sequence is TGTGCTAGTGGTTTGGTACGGGGGGATCAGCCCCAGCATTTT. Its translation reads: CASGLVRGDQPQHF.